The entry below gives a single T cell receptor (beta chain) sequence along with its context. The antigen is unknown. This entry comes from a study of cytomegalovirus exposure and HLA in healthy donors. The PCR was carried out with 60 Vbeta primers and 13 Jbeta primers. Assay: immunoSEQ multiplex PCR; the TCRdb copy retains only in-frame clones and omits some. The sample consists of about 150,000 clones, around 80% of them appearing once. Findings of the study overall: Prediction of most subjects' HLA-A and HLA-B alleles by TCR beta sequences was reportedly accurate.

The CDR3 extends over 15 amino acids. V lost 4 bases, J lost 3 bases, and 9 bases stayed unmatched. CDR1 is MNHEY and CDR2 is SMNVEV in the germline V gene (reference sequence). Sequencing input: PBMCs. The rearrangement joins TRBV27 to TRBJ2-7; 7 bases line up with TRBD1. The origin of this receptor is a woman aged 35 to 49 in good health and CMV-seronegative. CDR3 coding DNA: TGTGCCAGCAGTTCGACGACAGGGTCCCGCTACGAGCAGTACTTC. Protein: CASSSTTGSRYEQYF.